The clone carrying this T cell receptor (beta chain) was picked up a small number of times. The data originate from a study of T-cell reconstitution after alpha-beta-depleted transplantation in children. Molecular barcoding with unique molecular identifiers was used for the TCRbeta library. TCRdb reanalysed the PCR reads using MiXCR and keeps one entry per CDR3 protein. The sample lists a few hundred thousand distinct CDR3 sequences; 9.7% were seen once. The CDR3 loop spans 14 amino acids. V trimming: 4 bases; J trimming: 8 bases; junction bases outside the gene matches: 10. The rearrangement uses TRBV12-3 or TRBV12-4 and TRBJ1-2, with 7 bases that match TRBD1. The sample here was PBMCs from the stem cell graft donor, taken from the stem cell graft. The receptor was derived from a human donor who donated a stem cell graft to a child with SCID. CDR3 nucleotides: TGTGCCAGCAGTTCACAGGGGTCCTGGGGCGGCTACACCTTC. Amino acid sequence: CASSSQGSWGGYTF.